Listed below are T cell receptor beta chains from one sample, sequenced in a study of Tregs in tolerant kidney transplant recipients. The repertoire was sequenced with immunoSEQ multiplex PCR; TCRdb's copy has only in-frame clones and lacks some. Counted here are roughly 64,000 clones, 95% to 98% occurring once; the ten biggest clones make up around 0.34%. Sequences were derived from Tregs from blood, sampled before the transplant. The receptors derive from a human donor who received a combined kidney and bone marrow transplant. Both conserved end residues are part of each CDR3. D genes are given only for firm matches. Clone size, where shown, is once, few, many, or a class for clones that have expanded.

DNA,CDR3,V,size,D,J
TGCGCCAGCAGCTCAACAGGGGGCGAGCAGTACTTC,CASSSTGGEQYF,TRBV5-1,once,TRBD1,TRBJ2-7
TGTGCCAGCTCCCTCCGGGACAGGGGGTCCAATGAGCAGTTCTTC,CASSLRDRGSNEQFF,TRBV18,.,TRBD1,TRBJ2-1
TGTGCCAGCAGTGATAGACAGGGAATTTGGGAGACCCAGTACTTC,CASSDRQGIWETQYF,TRBV25-1,.,TRBD1,TRBJ2-5
TGCGCCAGCAGCCCCCAACAGGGTTCTACTGAGGAGGACTTC,CASSPQQGSTEEDF,TRBV5-1,.,.,TRBJ2-5
TGTGCCAGTAGTCTCGGACTAGCGGGAGCCCAAGAGACCCAGTACTTC,CASSLGLAGAQETQYF,TRBV19,.,TRBD2,TRBJ2-5
TGTGCCAGCAGAAAACCCAGCTCCTACGAGCAGTACTTC,CASRKPSSYEQYF,TRBV6-1,.,.,TRBJ2-7
TGCGCCAGCAGCTTGCAGCCAGGGACAGGGGAAACAGATACGCAGTATTTT,CASSLQPGTGETDTQYF,TRBV5-1,.,TRBD1,TRBJ2-3
TGTGCCAGCAGCCACCACGGCATAGGACGGGGGAGGAACATTCAGTACTTC,CASSHHGIGRGRNIQYF,TRBV5-4,once,.,TRBJ2-4
TGTGCCAGCAGCTCACGGACAGGGGGACGAGAGACCCAGTACTTC,CASSSRTGGRETQYF,TRBV7-6,.,TRBD1,TRBJ2-5
TGCGCCAGCAGCTTTGGTCGGGTAAAGACTGAAGCTTTCTTT,CASSFGRVKTEAFF,TRBV5-1,.,.,TRBJ1-1
TGTGCCAGCAGTTATACTATCCAAGAGACCCAGTACTTC,CASSYTIQETQYF,TRBV6-5,.,.,TRBJ2-5
TGTGCCAGCAGCTCGGCCACCGGGACAAAAGAGACCCAGTACTTC,CASSSATGTKETQYF,TRBV13,.,.,TRBJ2-5
TGTGCCAGCAGCTTAAGGGGAGGGGCGGGCACTGAAGCTTTCTTT,CASSLRGGAGTEAFF,TRBV7-3,.,.,TRBJ1-1
TGCGCCAGCAGCCCTAGCCCCTGGCAGGCCATCACCGGGGAGCTGTTTTTT,CASSPSPWQAITGELFF,TRBV5-1,.,.,TRBJ2-2
TGTGCCATCAGTGTGGCTAGCGGGAGATTGGGGCAGTACTTC,CAISVASGRLGQYF,TRBV10-3,once,TRBD2,TRBJ2-7
TGCGCCAGCAGCGGGCAGGGTTACGAGCAGTACTTC,CASSGQGYEQYF,TRBV5-1,.,.,TRBJ2-7
TGTGCCAGCAGCGTCCGGGACAGCTACTCTGGAAACACCATATATTTT,CASSVRDSYSGNTIYF,TRBV9,.,TRBD1,TRBJ1-3
TGCGCCAGCAGCCGTAGGAGGGCCACGGCAGATACGCAGTATTTT,CASSRRRATADTQYF,TRBV4-3,.,.,TRBJ2-3
TGTGCCAGCAGTCCCTTTCGCAAGGGGGAGAACTATGGCTACACCTTC,CASSPFRKGENYGYTF,TRBV6-9,.,.,TRBJ1-2
TGTGCCAGCAGCCTAGGACTAGCGGGCCCTTACACCGGGGAGCTGTTTTTT,CASSLGLAGPYTGELFF,TRBV11-3,once,TRBD2,TRBJ2-2
TGTGCCAGCAGCCCGGGACAGCGAGGCTACACCTTC,CASSPGQRGYTF,TRBV11-2,once,TRBD1,TRBJ1-2
TGTGCCAGTAGAAAAACCCGGACAGGGGTTAACTATGGCTACACCTTC,CASRKTRTGVNYGYTF,TRBV19,.,TRBD1,TRBJ1-2
TGTGCCAGCAGCCGACAGGGAACCTTCTATGGCTACACCTTC,CASSRQGTFYGYTF,TRBV11-2,.,TRBD1,TRBJ1-2
TGTGCCAGCAGCGTGAGAGGGGGCCAGGGGAGTTCACCCCTCCACTTT,CASSVRGGQGSSPLHF,TRBV9,.,TRBD1,TRBJ1-6
TGTGCCAGCAGCTTGGCCTGGGGGACTAGCGTATACAATGAGCAGTTCTTC,CASSLAWGTSVYNEQFF,TRBV5-6,.,TRBD2,TRBJ2-1
TGTGCCAGTAGTCCCGGACAGGGGAACTATGGCTACACCTTC,CASSPGQGNYGYTF,TRBV19,.,TRBD1,TRBJ1-2
TGTGCCATCAGTTATGGGACAGGGGGCGCGTGCAATCAGCCCCAGCATTTT,CAISYGTGGACNQPQHF,TRBV10-3,.,TRBD1,TRBJ1-5
TGCAGTGCCAGGCCAGAGTACGAGCAGTACTTC,CSARPEYEQYF,TRBV20-1,.,.,TRBJ2-7
TGTGCCAGCAGCGTGGGACAGGGCTTCCACGAGCAGTACTTC,CASSVGQGFHEQYF,TRBV9,once,TRBD1,TRBJ2-7
TGTGCCAGTAGTGTCCTCGGGAACACTGAAGCTTTCTTT,CASSVLGNTEAFF,TRBV19,.,.,TRBJ1-1
TGTGCCAGCAGCCTCATTGAGTCAGATACGCAGTATTTT,CASSLIESDTQYF,TRBV14,.,.,TRBJ2-3
TGTGCCAGCAGCTTCAACTGGGGGGTTGGAAATGAGCAGTTCTTC,CASSFNWGVGNEQFF,TRBV7-2,.,.,TRBJ2-1
TGTGCCACCAGCAGGACTAGCGGGTACAATGAGCAGTTCTTC,CATSRTSGYNEQFF,TRBV15,once,TRBD2,TRBJ2-1
TGCGCCAGCAGCTTGGTGCCAGGGGATCAGCCCCAGCATTTT,CASSLVPGDQPQHF,TRBV5-1,.,.,TRBJ1-5
TGCGCCAGCAGCCAAGCCAAGCTGAGCTCCTACAATGAGCAGTTCTTC,CASSQAKLSSYNEQFF,TRBV4-1,.,.,TRBJ2-1
TGTGCCAGCAGTCTAAGCGGGGGCCTAAGCTCCTACGAGCAGTACTTC,CASSLSGGLSSYEQYF,TRBV28,.,TRBD2,TRBJ2-7
TGTGCCAGCAGCGCTCAGCGGGCACTATACAATGAGCAGTTCTTC,CASSAQRALYNEQFF,TRBV9,once,.,TRBJ2-1
TGTGCCAGTAGTATGAGAACGCGGCAGATGAACACTGAAGCTTTCTTT,CASSMRTRQMNTEAFF,TRBV19,.,.,TRBJ1-1